A single sample is the source of the 26 T cell receptor beta chains below, sequenced in a study of brain T cells in children with intractable seizures. Stated time point: blood from clinic visit 5 months post-surgery; TSC patient then seizure free. TCRdb's copy holds only in-frame clones and misses some; the assay was immunoSEQ multiplex PCR. The sample lists about 350,000 clones, over 85% occurring once. Material: peripheral blood, obtained roughly 5 months after surgery. The receptors shown here come from a boy younger than two with tuberous sclerosis and intractable seizures.

CDR3 sequence: CASSLGGTANEQFF. The CDR3 DNA is TGTGCCAGCAGCTTAGGAGGGACAGCCAATGAGCAGTTCTTC. The genes are TRBV11-3 and TRBJ2-1; TRBD1 matches 7 bases. The germline V gene has CDR1 SGHNT and CDR2 YENEEA. The CDR3 covers 14 residues. Unmatched junction bases numbered 3, after V lost 1 base and J lost 6 bases.

The V call is TRBV7-9, the J call TRBJ1-2; no definite D call. The CDR3 spans 13 residues. CDR1 is SEHNR and CDR2 is FQNEAQ in the germline V gene (reference sequence). The V end lost 6 bases, the J end lost 8 bases, and 16 bases lay between the germline ends. In DNA form, the CDR3 reads TGTGCCAGCAGTTCAATTCCCCCGGGGGGCTACACCTTC. This gives the protein CASSSIPPGGYTF.

The chain uses TRBV5-6 and TRBJ1-2, with 9 bases fitting TRBD1. The CDR3 has 17 amino acids. From germline, CDR1 is SGHDT and CDR2 YYEEEE. The J segment lost 4 bases and the V segment lost 0 bases, leaving 10 bases of the junction unmatched. CDR3 residues: CASSLASGTGRTYGYTF. CDR3 bases: TGTGCCAGCAGCTTGGCCTCGGGGACAGGGAGGACCTATGGCTACACCTTC.

This chain joins TRBV7-9 and TRBJ2-7, with D possibly being TRBD1 or TRBD2 (6 bases each). The CDR3 spans 17 residues. Germline loops: CDR1 SEHNR, CDR2 FQNEAQ (reference sequence). V was cut by 5 bases and J by 4 bases, with 24 bases left in between. This CDR3 reads CASSPHLAGHNFYEQYF. The CDR3 DNA sequence: TGTGCCAGCAGCCCTCATCTGGCGGGACATAACTTTTACGAGCAGTACTTC.

The chain links TRBV28 to TRBJ2-1, with TRBD2 matching 10 bases. The CDR3 loop spans 15 amino acids. V was pared by 6 bases and J by 0 bases, with 2 bases of the junction left unmatched. In germline, CDR1 is MDHEN, CDR2 SYDVKM. CDR3 residues: CASSSSGSSYNEQFF. For the CDR3, the DNA is TGTGCCAGCAGCTCTAGCGGGAGCTCCTACAATGAGCAGTTCTTC.

The chain has TRBV24-1 and TRBJ2-7; the D gene is possibly TRBD1 (6 bases). Germline loops: CDR1 KGHDR, CDR2 SFDVKD. V lost 0 bases to trimming and J lost 4 bases, with 6 bases between them. This CDR3 spans 13 amino acids. CDR3 bases: TGTGCCACCAGTGATTTGCAGGGGTACGAGCAGTACTTC. Amino acids: CATSDLQGYEQYF.

V gene TRBV5-1 combines with J gene TRBJ2-3; either TRBD1 or TRBD2 may supply D (6 bases each). Trimming stripped 3 bases from V and 4 bases from J, with 18 bases between. Germline V lookup: CDR1 SGHRS, CDR2 YFSETQ. CDR3 size: 16 residues. This CDR3 is CASSSGGRVRSDTQYF. CDR3 DNA: TGCGCCAGCAGCTCCGGGGGCAGGGTACGTTCAGATACGCAGTATTTT.

A word on this clone: This specimen includes other DNA sequences encoding the same CDR3. The chain combines TRBV7-9 with TRBJ2-6; tentative D call: TRBD2 (6 bases). Germline lookup yields CDR1 SEHNR and CDR2 FQNEAQ (reference sequence). This CDR3 spans 15 amino acids. The V end lost 2 bases, the J end lost 1 base, and 6 bases lay between the germline ends. The CDR3 is CASSLRGSGANVLTF. For the CDR3, the DNA is TGTGCCAGCAGCTTACGGGGGTCTGGGGCCAACGTCCTGACTTTC.

This clone was detected once. V and J are TRBV2 and TRBJ2-2; TRBD1 or TRBD2 may be the D gene (6 bases each). The CDR3 is made up of 14 amino acids. Trimming took off 6 bases at V and 6 bases at J, with 14 bases between the two ends. Germline V CDR1 and CDR2: SNHLY, FYNNEI. The CDR3 DNA follows: TGTGCCAGCAGATACACGGAGGGGGCCGGGGAGCTGTTTTTT. Amino acids: CASRYTEGAGELFF.

V usage is TRBV10-1 and J usage is TRBJ2-1; TRBD1 matches at 8 bases. Germline CDR1 WNHNN, CDR2 SYGVQD (reference sequence). CDR3 length: 16 amino acids. V shed 8 bases and J 4 bases; nucleotides not matched to a gene: 13. CDR3 nucleotide sequence: TGCGCCAGCTCCCCTCAGGGGACAGGAACTTACAATGAGCAGTTCTTC. The encoded protein is CASSPQGTGTYNEQFF.

The genes are TRBV6-5 and TRBJ2-7; D gene ambiguous. V was clipped by 2 bases and J by 5 bases, with 13 bases between them. The CDR3 has 14 amino acids. Germline V gives CDR1 MNHEY, CDR2 SVGAGI. CDR3 DNA: TGTGCCAGCAGTTACAGGCTACCACCCAACGAGCAGTACTTC. Amino acids: CASSYRLPPNEQYF.

CDR3 protein: CASSLDGEGSGGELFF. The CDR3 DNA sequence: TGCGCCAGCAGCTTGGACGGGGAAGGCTCAGGCGGGGAGCTGTTTTTT. The gene calls are TRBV5-1 and TRBJ2-2, with TRBD2 as a possible D gene (5 bases). This CDR3 has 16 residues. Germline assignment: CDR1 SGHRS and CDR2 YFSETQ. V shed 0 bases and J shed 7 bases, with 16 bases lying between them.

The J gene is TRBJ2-7, the V gene TRBV2; possible D gene TRBD2, 5 bases. The CDR3 length is 14 residues. CDR1 is SNHLY and CDR2 is FYNNEI in the germline V gene. V was cut by 4 bases and J by 0 bases, with 10 bases left in between. The CDR3 here is CASSGAGLSYEQYF. DNA of the CDR3: TGTGCCAGCAGTGGGGCAGGACTCTCCTACGAGCAGTACTTC.

The chain joins TRBV10-2 to TRBJ2-1; D gene uncertain. The CDR3 is made up of 13 amino acids. The germline V and J ends were trimmed by 3 bases and 6 bases, with 9 bases remaining between them. Germline CDR1 WSHSY, CDR2 SAAADI. The CDR3 nucleotides are TGCGCCAGCAGTGATTCTAACCTCAATGAGCAGTTCTTC. Translated: CASSDSNLNEQFF.

The V gene is TRBV7-9, the J gene TRBJ1-2; no firm D call. Trimming shortened V by 1 base and J by 0 bases, and 15 bases separated the two germline ends. The CDR3 has 17 amino acids. From germline, CDR1 is SEHNR and CDR2 FQNEAQ (reference sequence). The CDR3 here is CASSLDKSRLTNYGYTF. In DNA, the CDR3 is TGTGCCAGCAGCTTAGATAAAAGCCGCCTCACTAACTATGGCTACACCTTC.

The chain uses TRBV5-1 and TRBJ2-1; weak D call: TRBD1 (5 bases). Germline-derived CDR1 and CDR2 are SGHRS and YFSETQ. This CDR3 region has 16 residues. Trimming took off 2 bases at V and 3 bases at J, with 15 bases between the two ends. The CDR3 loop is CASSLRGSLSYNEQFF. The DNA for the CDR3 is TGCGCCAGCAGCTTAAGGGGCAGCCTAAGCTACAATGAGCAGTTCTTC.

J is TRBJ2-1 and V is TRBV2; no clear D gene. The germline V gene has CDR1 SNHLY and CDR2 FYNNEI. The CDR3 has 13 amino acids. Trimming cost V 4 bases and J 5 bases, with 9 bases left between them. CDR3 loop: CASSVVSNNEQFF. The CDR3, as DNA: TGTGCCAGCAGTGTGGTTAGCAACAATGAGCAGTTCTTC. The variable domain in full, completed from reference TRBV2 and TRBJ2-1, reads EPEVTQTPSHQVTQMGQEVILRCVPISNHLYFYWYRQILGQKVEFLVSFYNNEISEKSEIFDDQFSVERPDGSNFTLKIRSTKLEDSAMYFCASSVVSNNEQFFGPGTRLTVL.

The chain uses TRBV30 and TRBJ2-1; D call uncertain. CDR1 and CDR2 (germline): GTSNPN, SVGIG (reference sequence). The germline V and J ends were trimmed by 0 bases and 9 bases, with 6 bases remaining between them. The CDR3 has 11 amino acids. The CDR3 DNA is TGTGCCTGGAGTGTGGTCGGTGAGCAGTTCTTC. This gives the protein CAWSVVGEQFF.

This clone was seen only once. The J gene is TRBJ2-1, the V gene TRBV29-1; no clear D. Looked up from germline, CDR1 is SQVTM and CDR2 is ANQGSEA. The CDR3 has 13 residues. V lost 4 bases and J lost 9, with 16 bases in between. CDR3 sequence reads: CSVVQPWPREQFF. Here the CDR3 DNA reads TGCAGCGTTGTCCAGCCCTGGCCGCGTGAGCAGTTCTTC.

A few counts support this clone. J is TRBJ2-2 and V is TRBV7-8, with TRBD1 as a possible D gene (6 bases). The germline V gene encodes CDR1 SGHVS and CDR2 FQNEAQ. Trimming took 0 bases from V and 7 from J, leaving 12 bases between them. This CDR3 has 15 residues. The CDR3 DNA reads TGTGCCAGCAGCTTAGCCGGAGCAGGGGACGGGGAGCTGTTTTTT. This encodes CASSLAGAGDGELFF. Supplemented by reference TRBV7-8 and TRBJ2-2, the full variable domain reads GAGVSQSPRYKVAKRGQDVALRCDPISGHVSLFWYQQALGQGPEFLTYFQNEAQLDKSGLPSDRFFAERPEGSVSTLKIQRTQQEDSAVYLCASSLAGAGDGELFFGEGSRLTVL.

The chain carries TRBV9 and TRBJ2-1, with D hard to call. V was cut by 0 bases and J by 5 bases, with 9 bases left in between. The germline gives CDR1 SGDLS, CDR2 YYNGEE. The CDR3 length is 14 residues. The CDR3 DNA sequence: TGTGCCAGCAGCGTAGGTTCGATACACAATGAGCAGTTCTTC. Amino acid sequence: CASSVGSIHNEQFF.

The rearrangement joins TRBV5-4 to TRBJ2-7; D ambiguous. This CDR3 comprises 12 residues. Per germline, CDR1 SGHNT and CDR2 YYREEE (reference sequence). V dropped 2 bases and J dropped 3 bases, with 6 bases sitting between them. This chain's CDR3 is CASSFRGYEQYF. For the CDR3, the DNA is TGTGCCAGCAGCTTCCGAGGCTACGAGCAGTACTTC.

This chain uses TRBV5-1 with TRBJ2-7; 11 bases are shared with TRBD2. Germline V gives CDR1 SGHRS, CDR2 YFSETQ. The J segment lost 4 bases and the V segment lost 0 bases, leaving 0 bases of the junction unmatched. The CDR3 has 14 residues. CDR3 sequence: CASSLGTSGYEQYF. The CDR3 DNA sequence: TGCGCCAGCAGCTTGGGGACTAGCGGGTACGAGCAGTACTTC.

This clone was found once. The CDR3 sequence is CASSRGQGGSTEAFF. CDR3 nucleotide sequence: TGTGCCAGCAGCAGGGGACAGGGAGGGAGCACTGAAGCTTTCTTT. The chain recombines TRBV7-2 with TRBJ1-1; 9 bases fit TRBD1. Germline V gene lookup returns CDR1 SGHTA and CDR2 FQGNSA. CDR3 length: 15 residues. The V segment lost 5 bases and the J segment 4 bases; nucleotides outside the gene matches: 8.

This chain joins TRBV13 and TRBJ2-5; TRBD1 might be the D (6 bases). V lost 5 bases, J lost 2 bases, and 15 bases lay in between. Looked up from germline, CDR1 is PRHDT and CDR2 is FYEKMQ (reference sequence). This CDR3 has 15 residues. CDR3 residues: CASSPPDSFQETQYF. DNA of the CDR3: TGTGCCAGCAGCCCCCCGGACAGTTTTCAAGAGACCCAGTACTTC. Based on the CDR3 plus reference TRBV13 and TRBJ2-5, the full variable domain is AAGVIQSPRHLIKEKRETATLKCYPIPRHDTVYWYQQGPGQDPQFLISFYEKMQSDKGSIPDRFSAQQFSDYHSELNMSSLELGDSALYFCASSPPDSFQETQYFGPGTRLLVL.

The chain carries TRBV6-4 and TRBJ2-1; the D is unclear. V dropped 2 bases and J dropped 15 bases, with 11 bases sitting between them. This CDR3 is built from 11 residues. The germline V gene has CDR1 MRHNA and CDR2 SNTAGT. The CDR3 nucleotides are TGTGCCAGCAGTGACGGCGGCCGAAGGTTCTTC. Translated, it gives CASSDGGRRFF.